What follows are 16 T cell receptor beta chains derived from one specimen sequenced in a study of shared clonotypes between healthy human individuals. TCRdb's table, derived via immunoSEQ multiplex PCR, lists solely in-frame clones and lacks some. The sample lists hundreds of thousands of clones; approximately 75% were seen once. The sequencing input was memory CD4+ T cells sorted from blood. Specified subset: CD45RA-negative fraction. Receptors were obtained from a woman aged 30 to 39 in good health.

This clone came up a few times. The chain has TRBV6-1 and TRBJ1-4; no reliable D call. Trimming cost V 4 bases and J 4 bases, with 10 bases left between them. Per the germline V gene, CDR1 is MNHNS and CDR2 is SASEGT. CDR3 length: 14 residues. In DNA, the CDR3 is TGTGCCAGCAGTGGATACGGCTATAATGAAAAACTGTTTTTT. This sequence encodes CASSGYGYNEKLFF.

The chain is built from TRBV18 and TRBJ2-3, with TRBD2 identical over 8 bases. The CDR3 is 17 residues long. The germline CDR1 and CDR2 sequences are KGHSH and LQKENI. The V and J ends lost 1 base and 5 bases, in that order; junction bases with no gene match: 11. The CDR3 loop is CASSPRRSGGFVDTQYF. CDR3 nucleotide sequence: TGTGCCAGCTCACCACGGAGAAGCGGGGGATTTGTAGATACGCAGTATTTT.

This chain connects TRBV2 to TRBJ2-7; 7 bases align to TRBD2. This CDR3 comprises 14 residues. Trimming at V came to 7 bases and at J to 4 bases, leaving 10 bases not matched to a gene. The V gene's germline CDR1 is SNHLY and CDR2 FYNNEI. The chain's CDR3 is CASIRGGSAYEQYF. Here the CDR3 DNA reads TGTGCCAGCATTCGTGGCGGGAGTGCTTACGAGCAGTACTTC.

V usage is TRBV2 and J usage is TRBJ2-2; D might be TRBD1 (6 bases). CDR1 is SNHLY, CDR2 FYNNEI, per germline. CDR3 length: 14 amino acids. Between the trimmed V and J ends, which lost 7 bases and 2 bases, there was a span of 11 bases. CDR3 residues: CASTRDTNTGELFF. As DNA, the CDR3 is TGTGCCAGCACACGGGACACAAACACCGGGGAGCTGTTTTTT.

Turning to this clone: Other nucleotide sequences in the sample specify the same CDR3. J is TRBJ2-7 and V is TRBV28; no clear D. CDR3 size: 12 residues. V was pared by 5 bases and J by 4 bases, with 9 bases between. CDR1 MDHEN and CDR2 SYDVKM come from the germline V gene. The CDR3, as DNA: TGTGCCAGCAGTCTCGCCCCTTACGAGCAGTACTTC. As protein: CASSLAPYEQYF.

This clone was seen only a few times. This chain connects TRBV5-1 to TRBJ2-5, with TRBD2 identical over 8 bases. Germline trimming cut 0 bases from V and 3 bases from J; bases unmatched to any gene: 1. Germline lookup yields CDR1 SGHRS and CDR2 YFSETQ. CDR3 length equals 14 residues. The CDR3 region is CASSLVGREETQYF. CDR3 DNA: TGCGCCAGCAGCTTGGTCGGGAGGGAAGAGACCCAGTACTTC. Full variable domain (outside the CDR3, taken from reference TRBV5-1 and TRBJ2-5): KAGVTQTPRYLIKTRGQQVTLSCSPISGHRSVSWYQQTPGQGLQFLFEYFSETQRNKGNFPGRFSGRQFSNSRSEMNVSTLELGDSALYLCASSLVGREETQYFGPGTRLLVL.

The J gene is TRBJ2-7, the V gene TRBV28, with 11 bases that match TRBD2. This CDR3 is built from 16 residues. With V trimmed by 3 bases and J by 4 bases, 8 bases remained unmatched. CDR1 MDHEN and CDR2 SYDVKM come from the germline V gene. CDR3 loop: CASSLRLAGGRYEQYF. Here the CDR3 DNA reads TGTGCCAGCAGTTTGCGCCTAGCGGGAGGAAGGTACGAGCAGTACTTC.

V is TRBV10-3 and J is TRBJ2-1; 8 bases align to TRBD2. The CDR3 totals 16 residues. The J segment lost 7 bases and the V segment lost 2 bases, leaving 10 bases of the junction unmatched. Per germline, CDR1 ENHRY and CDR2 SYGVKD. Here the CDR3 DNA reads TGTGCCATCAGTGAGAAAAGCGGGAGATCGGGAAATGAGCAGTTCTTC. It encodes CAISEKSGRSGNEQFF.

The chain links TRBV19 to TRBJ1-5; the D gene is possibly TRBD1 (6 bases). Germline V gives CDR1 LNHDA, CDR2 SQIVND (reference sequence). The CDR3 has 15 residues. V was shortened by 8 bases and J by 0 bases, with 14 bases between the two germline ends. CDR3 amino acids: CASSGTPYSNQPQHF. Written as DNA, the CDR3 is TGTGCCAGTTCCGGGACACCTTATAGCAATCAGCCCCAGCATTTT. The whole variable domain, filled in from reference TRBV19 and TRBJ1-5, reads DGGITQSPKYLFRKEGQNVTLSCEQNLNHDAMYWYRQDPGQGLRLIYYSQIVNDFQKGDIAEGYSVSREKKESFPLTVTSAQKNPTAFYLCASSGTPYSNQPQHFGDGTRLSIL.

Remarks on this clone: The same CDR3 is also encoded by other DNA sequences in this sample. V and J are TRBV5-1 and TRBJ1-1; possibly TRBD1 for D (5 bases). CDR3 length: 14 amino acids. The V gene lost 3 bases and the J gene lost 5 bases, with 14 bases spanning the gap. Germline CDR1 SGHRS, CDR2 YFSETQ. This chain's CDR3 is CASSSGTENTEAFF. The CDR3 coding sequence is TGCGCCAGCAGCTCCGGGACGGAGAATACTGAAGCTTTCTTT.

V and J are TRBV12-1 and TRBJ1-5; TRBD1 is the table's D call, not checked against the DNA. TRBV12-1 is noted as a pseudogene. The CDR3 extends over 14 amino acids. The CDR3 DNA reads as TGTGCCAGCTGCAGGCAATGTAGCAATCAGCCCCAGCATTTT. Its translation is CASCRQCSNQPQHF.

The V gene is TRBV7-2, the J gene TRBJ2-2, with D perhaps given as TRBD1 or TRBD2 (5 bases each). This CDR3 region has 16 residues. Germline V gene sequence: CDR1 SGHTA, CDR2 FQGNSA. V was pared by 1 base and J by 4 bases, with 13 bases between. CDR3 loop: CASSLEQGSVTGELFF. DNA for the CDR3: TGTGCCAGCAGCTTAGAGCAGGGTAGCGTCACCGGGGAGCTGTTTTTT.

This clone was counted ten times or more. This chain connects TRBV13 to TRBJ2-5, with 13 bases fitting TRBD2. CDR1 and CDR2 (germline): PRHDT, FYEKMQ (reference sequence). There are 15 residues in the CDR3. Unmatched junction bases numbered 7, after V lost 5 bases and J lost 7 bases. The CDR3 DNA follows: TGTGCCAGCAGCCCTGGGACTAGCGGGGTTCGGACCCAGTACTTC. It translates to CASSPGTSGVRTQYF.

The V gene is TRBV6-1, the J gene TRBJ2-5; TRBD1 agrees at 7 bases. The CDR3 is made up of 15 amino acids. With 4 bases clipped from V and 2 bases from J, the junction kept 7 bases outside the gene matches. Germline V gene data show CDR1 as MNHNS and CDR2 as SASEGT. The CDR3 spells CASSARQGRQETQYF. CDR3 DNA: TGTGCCAGCAGTGCCAGACAGGGTCGGCAAGAGACCCAGTACTTC.

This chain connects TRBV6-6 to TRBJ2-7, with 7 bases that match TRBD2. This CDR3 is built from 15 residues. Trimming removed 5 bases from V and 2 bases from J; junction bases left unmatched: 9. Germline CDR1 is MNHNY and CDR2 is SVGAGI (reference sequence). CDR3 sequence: CASSPFAGVTYEQYF. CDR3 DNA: TGTGCCAGCAGTCCTTTCGCGGGAGTAACCTACGAGCAGTACTTC.

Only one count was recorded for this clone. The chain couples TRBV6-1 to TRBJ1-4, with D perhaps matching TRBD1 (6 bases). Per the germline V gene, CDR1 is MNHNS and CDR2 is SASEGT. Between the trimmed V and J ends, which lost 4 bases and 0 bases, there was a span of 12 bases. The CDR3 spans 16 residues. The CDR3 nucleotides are TGTGCCAGCAGTGCGGGGGCCTCTGCAACTAATGAAAAACTGTTTTTT. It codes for CASSAGASATNEKLFF.